This record covers a single T cell receptor (beta chain). What it recognizes is unknown. This CDR3 region has 13 residues. Germline V CDR1 and CDR2: LNHDA, SQIVND (reference sequence). UMIs were attached via template switching, each with a 6-nucleotide sample barcode. Nested PCRs (about 15 and 9 cycles, two total) were applied to TCRalpha and TCRbeta cDNA. From its re-call of the 5' RACE reads, TCRdb lists each CDR3 protein once, without DNA. The sample includes some 330,000 distinct CDR3 sequences. These data belong to a study of monozygotic twins with inflammatory bowel disease. Points from the study as a whole: In patient repertoires, differing immunosuppressive treatments may have added some variability.

J is TRBJ2-1 and V is TRBV19; TCRdb selects TRBD1, and the lack of DNA leaves this call unchecked. The source is a human donor with ulcerative colitis or Crohn's disease, or a healthy co-twin of an affected twin (not recorded which). The material sequenced was blood. The CDR3 reads CATRGQVFNEQFF.